Sequencing of this T cell receptor beta chain was carried out in a study of response to subunit inactivated influenza vaccine. Study-wide results and limits: The authors proposed limited new T cell recruitment per seasonal influenza vaccination.

Trimming removed 3 bases from V and 6 bases from J, with 9 bases in between. There are 13 residues in the CDR3. CDR1 and CDR2 from the germline V gene are MGHDK and SYGVNS. TCRdb fed the RT-PCR reads into MiXCR, producing one record per CDR3 protein. The sample carries approximately 300,000 distinct CDR3 sequences, roughly 22% recorded once. This clonotype has more than one count but fewer than ten. Its antigen remains unidentified. This chain uses TRBV25-1 with TRBJ1-5; the D gene is possibly TRBD1 (5 bases). Sequences were derived from PBMCs from blood, sampled around 22 months after vaccination. This sequence originates from a man between 50 and 75 years old who received an inactivated influenza vaccine. The CDR3: CASSDREGQPQHF. CDR3 nucleotides: TGTGCCAGCAGTGACAGGGAAGGTCAGCCCCAGCATTTT.